The 24 T cell receptor beta chains below were found in one sample sequenced in a study of glioma-infiltrating T cells. TCR alpha and beta CDR3 regions were amplified from RNA using iRepertoire nested multiplex PCR. One entry per CDR3 protein results from TCRdb running MiXCR on the multiplex PCR reads. The data hold a few hundred thousand distinct CDR3 sequences, with 41% observed a single time. The sample was glioma tissue, nonneoplastic brain tissue, or PBMCs (not recorded which). The origin of the receptors is a human donor with low-grade glioma or glioblastoma, undergoing nonglioma brain surgery, or in good health (not recorded which).

This clonotype was observed a few times. The rearrangement joins TRBV20-1 to TRBJ2-3, with D perhaps matching TRBD2 (5 bases). V dropped 5 bases and J dropped 3 bases, with 18 bases sitting between them. CDR1 and CDR2 from the germline V gene are DFQATT and SNEGSKA (reference sequence). CDR3 length equals 15 residues. In nucleotides, the CDR3 is TGCAGTGCTGCCTTTAGTCTAGCAGGAACAGATACGCAGTATTTT. Encoded protein: CSAAFSLAGTDTQYF.

With regard to this clonotype: Possible read error: a much larger clone is one base away. The V gene is TRBV20-1, the J gene TRBJ1-6; D remains ambiguous. In germline, CDR1 is DFQATT, CDR2 SNEGSKA (reference sequence). V lost 3 bases, J lost 8 bases, and 17 bases lay in between. This CDR3 contains 15 residues. This CDR3 reads CSASRVTGFHSPLHF. CDR3 in DNA: TGCAGTGCTAGTCGCGTAACCGGGTTTCATTCACCCCTCCACTTT.

Only a few counts were recorded for this clonotype. The rearrangement uses TRBV5-4 and TRBJ1-6; D remains ambiguous. CDR3 size: 15 residues. V lost 0 bases to trimming and J lost 4 bases, with 8 bases between them. Germline loops: CDR1 SGHNT, CDR2 YYREEE (reference sequence). CDR3 amino acids: CASSLVEDYNSPLHF. Here the CDR3 DNA reads TGTGCCAGCAGCTTGGTGGAGGATTATAATTCACCCCTCCACTTT.

The chain links TRBV7-2 to TRBJ2-2, with no clear D. Trimming stripped 2 bases from V and 6 bases from J, with 4 bases between. The CDR3 sequence is 12 residues long. CDR1 is SGHTA, CDR2 FQGNSA, per germline. The CDR3 DNA sequence: TGTGCCAGCAGCTTAACCCCCGGGGAGCTGTTTTTT. Translation gives CASSLTPGELFF.

This clonotype was observed many times. The chain has TRBV5-4 and TRBJ2-7; D is possibly TRBD2 (5 bases). CDR3 length equals 15 residues. Looked up from germline, CDR1 is SGHNT and CDR2 is YYREEE (reference sequence). The V and J ends lost 5 bases and 2 bases respectively, with 17 bases between them. CDR3 sequence: CASRQEIAGTYEQYF. The CDR3 DNA reads TGTGCCAGCAGACAAGAGATAGCCGGGACCTACGAGCAGTACTTC.

The chain carries TRBV5-1 and TRBJ2-1, with D possibly TRBD1 on 6 matching bases. The V gene lost 3 bases and the J gene lost 1 base, with 14 bases spanning the gap. CDR1 is SGHRS and CDR2 is YFSETQ in the germline V gene. The length of the CDR3 is 16 residues. CDR3 amino acids: CASSSDFDRSYNEQFF. Written as DNA, the CDR3 is TGCGCCAGCAGCTCCGACTTCGACAGGTCCTACAATGAGCAGTTCTTC. Supplemented by reference TRBV5-1 and TRBJ2-1, the full variable domain reads KAGVTQTPRYLIKTRGQQVTLSCSPISGHRSVSWYQQTPGQGLQFLFEYFSETQRNKGNFPGRFSGRQFSNSRSEMNVSTLELGDSALYLCASSSDFDRSYNEQFFGPGTRLTVL.

This clonotype turned up a few times. V is TRBV5-4 and J is TRBJ1-2; perhaps TRBD1 as D (6 bases). Germline-derived CDR1 and CDR2 are SGHNT and YYREEE (reference sequence). With 3 bases removed from V and 4 bases from J, the gap between germline ends came to 13 bases. The CDR3 consists of 14 residues. The CDR3 protein is CASSSGARGYGYTF. The CDR3 DNA follows: TGTGCCAGCAGCTCGGGGGCGCGCGGCTATGGCTACACCTTC.

A word on this clonotype: This could be a read error, since a much larger clone is one nucleotide away. The rearrangement links TRBV6-1 to TRBJ1-5; D is unclear. This CDR3 has 15 residues. From germline, CDR1 is MNHNS and CDR2 SASEGT. This CDR3 reads CASSRSHMGNQPKHF. In DNA form, the CDR3 reads TGTGCCAGCAGCCGCTCGCACATGGGCAATCAGCCCAAGCATTTT.

The chain is built from TRBV27 and TRBJ2-6, with a weak D call TRBD2 (5 bases). V lost 0 bases, J lost 0 bases, and 9 bases lay in between. This CDR3 contains 17 residues. Germline-derived CDR1 and CDR2 are MNHEY and SMNVEV (reference sequence). CDR3 sequence (DNA): TGTGCCAGCAGTTTATCAGGAGGTTTCTCTGGGGCCAACGTCCTGACTTTC. Residues: CASSLSGGFSGANVLTF. Filled out from reference TRBV27 and TRBJ2-6, the complete variable domain reads EAQVTQNPRYLITVTGKKLTVTCSQNMNHEYMSWYRQDPGLGLRQIYYSMNVEVTDKGDVPEGYKVSRKEKRNFPLILESPSPNQTSLYFCASSLSGGFSGANVLTFGAGSRLTVL.

As regards this clonotype: This may be a read error: a much more frequent sequence differs by one nucleotide. The limits of the CDR3 on the DNA are not certain, so only TCRdb's listed CDR3 is given. V and J are TRBV4-2 and TRBJ1-1; the table's TRBD1 call for D was not verified on the DNA. The germline V gene encodes CDR1 LGHNA and CDR2 YNFKEQ. The CDR3 spans 16 residues, counting both ends. The CDR3 is CASSQVAGGAGTEDFF.

This clonotype was detected many times. V gene TRBV28 combines with J gene TRBJ1-5, with TRBD1 as a possible D gene (5 bases). This CDR3 contains 15 residues. Per germline, CDR1 MDHEN and CDR2 SYDVKM. V lost 2 bases and J lost 4, with 12 bases in between. In DNA, the CDR3 is TGTGCCAGCAGTTTACAGGGAAACAGAAATCAGCCCCAGCATTTT. Protein product: CASSLQGNRNQPQHF.

In regard to this clonotype: Given a much more abundant clone one base away, this may be a read error. The chain combines TRBV6-5 with TRBJ1-5; perhaps TRBD1 as D (6 bases). The CDR3 sequence is 14 residues long. Per the germline V gene, CDR1 is MNHEY and CDR2 is SVGAGI. The CDR3: CASSQNRDDQSQHF. CDR3 nucleotide sequence: TGTGCCAGCAGCCAAAACAGGGATGATCAGTCCCAGCATTTT.

This clonotype has only a few counts. The rearrangement links TRBV5-1 to TRBJ2-1, with TRBD2 identical over 9 bases. V lost 4 bases, J lost 0 bases, and 8 bases stayed unmatched. The CDR3 spans 17 residues. In germline, CDR1 is SGHRS, CDR2 YFSETQ. The CDR3 DNA reads TGCGCCAGCAGCCCCGGTGGCGGGAGGGGCTCCTACAATGAGCAGTTCTTC. Residues: CASSPGGGRGSYNEQFF.

The rearrangement links TRBV4-1 to TRBJ2-1; D unclear. Trimming removed 0 bases from V and 8 bases from J, with 11 bases in between. CDR1 is MGHRA and CDR2 is YSYEKL in the germline V gene. The CDR3 runs 14 residues. The CDR3 is CASSQEFRADEQFF. CDR3 coding DNA: TGCGCCAGCAGCCAAGAATTTAGGGCAGATGAGCAGTTCTTC.

With respect to this clonotype: A read error may be the cause here, since a much bigger clone is one base away. The chain combines TRBV15 with TRBJ2-5; D may match TRBD1 or TRBD2 (5 bases each). Germline V gene sequence: CDR1 LNHNV, CDR2 YYDKDF (reference sequence). V shed 1 base and J shed 1 base, with 13 bases lying between them. CDR3 length: 16 residues. For the CDR3, the DNA is TGTGCCACCAGCAGAGGGGGACCCGCAAGCCAAGAGACCCAGTACTTC. It yields the protein CATSRGGPASQETQYF. Full variable domain (remainder filled in from reference TRBV15 and TRBJ2-5): DAMVIQNPRYQVTQFGKPVTLSCSQTLNHNVMYWYQQKSSQAPKLLFHYYDKDFNNEADTPDNFQSRRPNTSFCFLDIRSPGLGDTAMYLCATSRGGPASQETQYFGPGTRLLVL.

The chain joins TRBV28 to TRBJ1-6; D call uncertain. Germline V gene data show CDR1 as MDHEN and CDR2 as SYDVKM. CDR3 size: 14 residues. V was clipped by 5 bases and J by 9 bases, with 14 bases between them. The CDR3 nucleotides read TGTGCCAGCAGTCCCGGAGTGTCGAGTTCACCCCTCCACTTT. Translating it yields CASSPGVSSSPLHF.

The chain employs TRBV28 and TRBJ2-7; D is unclear. V lost 3 bases to trimming and J lost 5 bases, with 11 bases between them. The CDR3 is 13 amino acids. Germline loops: CDR1 MDHEN, CDR2 SYDVKM. The CDR3 DNA follows: TGTGCCAGCAGTTTCACGGGTTCTCACGAGCAGTACTTC. It encodes CASSFTGSHEQYF. Filled out from reference TRBV28 and TRBJ2-7, the complete variable domain reads DVKVTQSSRYLVKRTGEKVFLECVQDMDHENMFWYRQDPGLGLRLIYFSYDVKMKEKGDIPEGYSVSREKKERFSLILESASTNQTSMYLCASSFTGSHEQYFGPGTRLTVT.

This clonotype was observed at least ten times. This chain connects TRBV6-1 to TRBJ2-6; possible D gene TRBD1, 6 bases. Looked up from germline, CDR1 is MNHNS and CDR2 is SASEGT. The ends were cut back, 2 bases at V and 0 bases at J, with 14 bases in the middle. The CDR3 loop spans 18 amino acids. This CDR3 reads CASSERQGLLSGANVLTF. DNA of the CDR3: TGTGCCAGCAGTGAACGTCAGGGGTTACTCTCTGGGGCCAACGTCCTGACTTTC.

The CDR3 DNA is TGTGCCAGCAGTTTAGACCCCGGGAGCAATCAGCCCCAGCATTTT. This codes for CASSLDPGSNQPQHF. The V and J genes are TRBV12-3 or TRBV12-4 and TRBJ1-5; D remains unclear. The CDR3 consists of 15 residues. V lost 1 base and J lost 1, with 8 bases in between.

This chain joins TRBV7-3 and TRBJ2-1, with a tentative D call TRBD1 (6 bases). V lost 5 bases and J 1 base, leaving 9 bases between the germline ends. This CDR3 spans 14 amino acids. The germline gives CDR1 SGHTA, CDR2 FQGTGA. DNA for the CDR3: TGTGCCAGCAGCGGGGGCCCGTCCTACAATGAGCAGTTCTTC. It encodes CASSGGPSYNEQFF.

This clonotype was observed at least ten times. This chain uses TRBV20-1 with TRBJ1-3, with D uncertain. Between the trimmed V and J ends, which lost 5 bases and 0 bases, there was a span of 5 bases. The CDR3 spans 12 residues. Germline V lookup: CDR1 DFQATT, CDR2 SNEGSKA (reference sequence). This chain's CDR3 is CSAQTSGNTIYF. Here the CDR3 DNA reads TGCAGTGCTCAAACCTCTGGAAACACCATATATTTT.

The J gene is TRBJ2-7, the V gene TRBV29-1; D unresolved. Trimming took 4 bases from V and 6 from J, leaving 10 bases between them. Germline V gene sequence: CDR1 SQVTM, CDR2 ANQGSEA. CDR3 length: 11 residues. CDR3 in DNA: TGCAGCGTTGGGGTTCCCCTCGAGCAGTACTTC. Its translation: CSVGVPLEQYF.

J is TRBJ2-5 and V is TRBV7-9, with D hard to call. The CDR3 runs to 12 residues. Germline loops: CDR1 SEHNR, CDR2 FQNEAQ (reference sequence). Trimming took 4 bases from V and 5 from J, leaving 8 bases between them. CDR3 in amino acids: CASSSPRETQYF. The CDR3 coding sequence is TGTGCCAGCAGCTCCCCGCGGGAGACCCAGTACTTC.

This clonotype showed up many times. This rearrangement joins TRBV20-1 to TRBJ2-3, with TRBD2 identical over 10 bases. Germline CDR1 is DFQATT and CDR2 is SNEGSKA (reference sequence). The CDR3 covers 14 residues. V gave up 6 bases and J gave up 3 bases; unmatched junction bases: 6. CDR3 nucleotide sequence: TGCAGTGCCACCCTAGCGGGAGAAACAGATACGCAGTATTTT. Its translation: CSATLAGETDTQYF.